This T cell receptor beta chain was sequenced for a study of CD8+ T cells in alopecia areata. It was cDNA, reverse transcribed from extracted RNA, that served as the sequencing template. This table comes from immunoSEQ multiplex PCR, and its TCRdb copy is limited to in-frame clones, with some not included. The table shows roughly 200,000 clones, with roughly 59% occurring only once. The junction had 6 bases not matched to a gene; V was cut back by 5 bases and J by 7 bases. CDR1 SGHAT and CDR2 FQNNGV come from the germline V gene. The CDR3 runs 15 residues. The source material was CD4+ T cells sorted from blood, sampled at week 0. V usage is TRBV11-2 and J usage is TRBJ1-6, with TRBD1 matching over 9 bases. This receptor was taken from a human donor with alopecia areata. The chain's CDR3 is CASSPRTGVNSPLHF. The CDR3 region has the DNA TGTGCCAGCAGCCCCCGGACAGGGGTGAATTCACCCCTCCACTTT.